A selection of T cell receptor beta chains follows, all from one sample in a study of T cells in Graves' hyperthyroidism and ophthalmopathy. TCRdb independently ran MiXCR on the multiplex PCR reads; one entry per CDR3 protein. The sample holds 750,000 to 900,000 distinct CDR3 sequences; about 38% are singletons and the top ten take over 8%. The sample was blood. All receptors derive from a man aged 18 to 35 with Graves' hyperthyroidism. CDR3s include the opening cysteine and the closing phenylalanine or tryptophan. The order of the fields is CDR3 DNA, CDR3 protein, V gene, J gene, D gene, clone size. A D gene is named only where the DNA matches it firmly. Clone size appears in some rows only: once, few, many, or a class for an expanded clone.

TGTGCCAGCAGCGTCTCACCGGGACCCAGGGGTATCACTGAAGCTTTCTTT	CASSVSPGPRGITEAFF	TRBV9	TRBJ1-1	-	many
TGTGCCACCAGTGAGGCAGGGGGCAGGACTGAAGCTTTCTTT	CATSEAGGRTEAFF	TRBV24-1	TRBJ1-1	TRBD1	many
TGTGCCATCAGTGTCCAGGGCAATTCACCCCTCCACTTT	CAISVQGNSPLHF	TRBV10-3	TRBJ1-6	-	-
TGTGCCAGTAGTTTAAGGGGGCTGGAGACTGAAGCTTTCTTT	CASSLRGLETEAFF	TRBV19	TRBJ1-1	TRBD1	-
TGTGCCAGCAGCCAGCCAAGCTCTGGAAACACCATATATTTT	CASSQPSSGNTIYF	TRBV7-9	TRBJ1-3	-	-
TGCAGCGTGACGGCGGCGAACACTGAAGCTTTCTTT	CSVTAANTEAFF	TRBV29-1	TRBJ1-1	-	-
TGTGCCACCAGCAGCCGACAGGGTGTGAATGAAAAACTGTTTTTT	CATSSRQGVNEKLFF	TRBV15	TRBJ1-4	TRBD1	-
TGTGCCAGCAGCCAAGATCTTGCGAGGGTACCCGGGGAGCTGTTTTTT	CASSQDLARVPGELFF	TRBV14	TRBJ2-2	-	-
TGTGCCAGCAGTTACCCACCCAAGACCCCCGCCTCCTACGAGCAGTACTTC	CASSYPPKTPASYEQYF	TRBV28	TRBJ2-7	-	once
TGTGCATGGGGGGCTAATGGGTACGAGCAGTACTTC	CAWGANGYEQYF	TRBV7-9	TRBJ2-7	-	few
TGTGCCAGCAGCTTGAGTCTCGGCGGAGAAGAGACCCAGTACTTC	CASSLSLGGEETQYF	TRBV11-3	TRBJ2-5	-	-
TGTGCCAGCACCCGACAGGGAGGGAGTGGCTACACCTTC	CASTRQGGSGYTF	TRBV11-2	TRBJ1-2	TRBD1	many
TGTGCCATCAGTGACATGGGAGGGGAGACCGGGGAGCTGTTTTTT	CAISDMGGETGELFF	TRBV10-3	TRBJ2-2	TRBD2	-
TGTGCCAGCAGTGACCGAGGTCGGCGTACCTTC	CASSDRGRRTF	TRBV7-2	TRBJ1-2	-	-
TGCAGCGTTGAAGCCATGAAGGGTGCCAAATACGAGCAGTACTTC	CSVEAMKGAKYEQYF	TRBV29-1	TRBJ2-7	-	many
TGTGCCAGCAGCCAAAGAGCGGGAACCACCGGGGAGCTGTTTTTT	CASSQRAGTTGELFF	TRBV7-9	TRBJ2-2	TRBD2	-
TGTGCCACCAGCAGAGTAGAGGGTGGGAATCAGCCCCAGCATTTT	CATSRVEGGNQPQHF	TRBV15	TRBJ1-5	-	many
TGTGCCAGCCAGGGCGGCTATGGCTACACCTTC	CASQGGYGYTF	TRBV2	TRBJ1-2	-	many
TGTGCCAGCGTGCAGGGGGCGGTAAACACCGGGGAGCTGTTTTTT	CASVQGAVNTGELFF	TRBV2	TRBJ2-2	TRBD1	many
TGCGCCAGCAGCCAAGTGTTAGGGAACACTGAAGCTTTCTTT	CASSQVLGNTEAFF	TRBV4-1	TRBJ1-1	-	few
TGCGCCAGCAGCTTGGCACTAGCGGGAGGTTTGGACGGGCAGTACTTC	CASSLALAGGLDGQYF	TRBV5-1	TRBJ2-7	TRBD2	-
TGCGCCAGCAGCCCCAATTTAGCGGCCAACTCCTACGAGCAGTACTTC	CASSPNLAANSYEQYF	TRBV7-2	TRBJ2-7	-	-
TGCAGTGCTCATGAAGAGGGAGACTCTGGAAACACCATATATTTT	CSAHEEGDSGNTIYF	TRBV20-1	TRBJ1-3	-	-
TGTGCCAGCAGTTTTCGTGCAACTAATGAAAAACTGTTTTTT	CASSFRATNEKLFF	TRBV2	TRBJ1-4	-	-
TGTGCCAGCAGCTCGTCTTCGACACCATCCACCCTACCCCAGTACTTC	CASSSSSTPSTLPQYF	TRBV5-6	TRBJ2-7	-	-
TGCAGTGCTCGGACAGGGGGCGCAGATACGCAGTATTTT	CSARTGGADTQYF	TRBV20-1	TRBJ2-3	TRBD1	-
TGTGCCAGCAGCTTAGGGATCTGGGCAGGGATAAATAATTCACCCCTCCACTTT	CASSLGIWAGINNSPLHF	TRBV7-2	TRBJ1-6	-	once
TGCGCCAGCAGCTTGGGGACAGGGTTATCACCCCTCCACTTT	CASSLGTGLSPLHF	TRBV5-1	TRBJ1-6	TRBD1	many
TGCAGCAGTTACTCAGAGGGGACTGAAGCTTTCTTT	CSSYSEGTEAFF	TRBV29-1	TRBJ1-1	-	-
TGTGCCAGCAGCTGGCCTACAGGAGCCGGGGGAACCGGGGAGCTGTTTTTT	CASSWPTGAGGTGELFF	TRBV7-2	TRBJ2-2	-	-
TGTGCCAGCAGTTTGGGGCAGCGGGAGGGGCGCGAGCAGTACTTC	CASSLGQREGREQYF	TRBV6-5	TRBJ2-7	TRBD2	-
TGTGCCAGCAGCTTTCGCATTTCTTCCTACGAGCAGTACTTC	CASSFRISSYEQYF	TRBV7-2	TRBJ2-7	-	few
TGTGCCAGCAGCCAGACAGAGCCTCATCAGCCCCAGCATTTT	CASSQTEPHQPQHF	TRBV12-3/TRBV12-4	TRBJ1-5	-	many
TGTGCCATCAGTGGGAGCCTTACCGGGGAGCTGTTTTTT	CAISGSLTGELFF	TRBV10-3	TRBJ2-2	-	many
TGTGCCAGCTCACCCATGGAAGCAACTAATGAAAAACTGTTTTTT	CASSPMEATNEKLFF	TRBV18	TRBJ1-4	-	-
TGCAGTGCTCCAGGGGTAGGCGAGCAGTACTTC	CSAPGVGEQYF	TRBV20-1	TRBJ2-7	-	many
TGCGCCAGCAGCCAAGAGCTACCCTACGAGCAGTACTTC	CASSQELPYEQYF	TRBV4-1	TRBJ2-7	-	-
TGCGCCAGCAGCCAAGCTGACAGGGTGAACACTGAAGCTTTCTTT	CASSQADRVNTEAFF	TRBV4-3	TRBJ1-1	TRBD1	-
TGCGCCAGCAGCCAAGTCCAGGGTAGGGAAGACACCATATATTTT	CASSQVQGREDTIYF	TRBV4-1	TRBJ1-3	-	once
TGTGCCAGCAGCTTAGAGGCTAGCGGTGGCGAGCAGTACTTC	CASSLEASGGEQYF	TRBV7-9	TRBJ2-7	TRBD2	few
TGCAGCGTTAGGGGGCTGGGTAGCACTGAAGCTTTCTTT	CSVRGLGSTEAFF	TRBV29-1	TRBJ1-1	TRBD1	many
TGTGCCAGCAGCTTAGCTTTGCCCTACGAGCAGTACTTC	CASSLALPYEQYF	TRBV7-2	TRBJ2-7	-	-
TGCGCCAACAGCGGAGGGGACAGGGCATACGAACAGTACTTC	CANSGGDRAYEQYF	TRBV5-1	TRBJ2-7	TRBD1	-
TGTGCCAGCATCTCGCGGGGGTCTGGGGCCAACGTCCTGACTTTC	CASISRGSGANVLTF	TRBV7-9	TRBJ2-6	TRBD2	many
TGTGCCAGCAGCCCAGGGGTCGGATCACCCCTCCACTTT	CASSPGVGSPLHF	TRBV5-6	TRBJ1-6	-	many
TGTGCCAGCAGCGAAACAATGAACACTGAAGCTTCCTTT	CASSETMNTEASF	TRBV7-6	TRBJ1-1	-	-
TGTGCCAGCGGCTTGACAACTGGAGGGAATCAGCCCCAGCATTTT	CASGLTTGGNQPQHF	TRBV6-5	TRBJ1-5	-	-
TGTGCCAGCAGCCCGATATTACAGGGAAGCAATCAGCCCCAGCATTTT	CASSPILQGSNQPQHF	TRBV10-3	TRBJ1-5	-	-
TGCAGCGAAAGGACAGTGAACACTGAAGCTTTCTTT	CSERTVNTEAFF	TRBV29-1	TRBJ1-1	-	many
TGTGCCAGCACCTTGGGGGGGGTTCGAGGCACTGAAGCTTTCTTT	CASTLGGVRGTEAFF	TRBV5-8	TRBJ1-1	-	few
TGTGCCAGCAGTTACGCGGTTGACGGGGAGCTGTTTTTT	CASSYAVDGELFF	TRBV6-5	TRBJ2-2	-	few
TGTGCCAGCAGCTTAGGGGGTCGGGCTGGAAACACCATATATTTT	CASSLGGRAGNTIYF	TRBV7-2	TRBJ1-3	-	-
TGTGCCAGCGGATCTAGCGGGAGGGTCCAAGAGACCCAGTACTTC	CASGSSGRVQETQYF	TRBV7-2	TRBJ2-5	TRBD2	once
TGTGCCAGCAAGACGACCTCGGAGGGTTTGGACGAGCAGTACTTC	CASKTTSEGLDEQYF	TRBV9	TRBJ2-7	-	-
TGCAGTGCTAGTGGGGGGACTAGCGGGACCTACGAGCAGTACTTC	CSASGGTSGTYEQYF	TRBV20-1	TRBJ2-7	TRBD2	-